These 9 T cell receptor beta chains share one sample of origin, sequenced in a study of tumor-infiltrating lymphocytes in primary liver carcinoma. The input was roughly 0.5 ug total RNA; TCR beta cDNA was made from it with a constant-region primer. Three rounds of nested multiplex PCR with slightly modified ARM-PCR produced TCR beta libraries. Amplification in the first two PCR rounds was performed using TRBV1-TRBV30 forward primers and a C-beta reverse primer for approximately 10 cycles each. MiXCR was run by TCRdb on the multiplex PCR reads, yielding one entry per CDR3 protein. This table has 250,000 to 350,000 distinct CDR3 sequences, roughly 60% appearing once. RNA was extracted from whole blood without cell sorting, alongside germline DNA. Sequencing was done on a sample of peripheral blood. The receptors shown here come from a woman in her twenties or thirties with primary liver carcinoma and hepatitis B virus infection.

In its sample, this clonotype was seen many times. The V and J genes are TRBV29-1 and TRBJ2-1; D gene uncertain. Germline V gene sequence: CDR1 SQVTM, CDR2 ANQGSEA. The CDR3 is made up of 12 amino acids. Trimming removed 4 bases at V and 6 bases at J, with 10 bases between. Here the CDR3 reads CSVADGVNEQFF. DNA for the CDR3: TGCAGCGTTGCAGATGGGGTCAATGAGCAGTTCTTC.

On this clonotype itself: Given the absence of the conserved phenylalanine or tryptophan at the CDR3 end, a read error is likely. This rearrangement joins TRBV11-1 to TRBJ2-3, with no clear D. CDR1 is SGHAT and CDR2 is FQDESV in the germline V gene (reference sequence). V was pared by 9 bases and J by 2 bases, with 15 bases between. The CDR3 is 14 amino acids. The CDR3 nucleotides read TGTGCCAGGAGCACCAGCACTATCACAGATACGCAGTATATT. This codes for CARSTSTITDTQYI.

The chain employs TRBV23-1 and TRBJ2-1; D is possibly TRBD2 (5 bases). TRBV23-1 is placed among ORFs of uncertain function. Trimming cost V 0 bases and J 0 bases, with 12 bases left between them. CDR3 length: 17 residues. CDR3 in amino acids: CASSQSGGQSSYNEQFF. CDR3 nucleotide sequence: TGCGCCAGCAGTCAATCAGGCGGGCAGAGCTCCTACAATGAGCAGTTCTTC.

The chain joins TRBV21-1 to TRBJ2-2; the listed D gene, TRBD2, was not tested against the DNA. TRBV21-1 is listed as a pseudogene. The length of the CDR3 is 14 residues. This CDR3 is CASLGGSHTGELFF. The CDR3 DNA sequence: TGTGCCAGCCTCGGAGGGAGCCACACCGGGGAACTGTTTTTT.

Worth noting for this clonotype: One base away lies a much larger clone, so this may be a sequencing read error. The genes are TRBV12-3 or TRBV12-4 and TRBJ2-7; TRBD1 aligns across 9 bases. This CDR3 is 15 amino acids long. Germline trimming cut 6 bases from V and 6 bases from J; bases unmatched to any gene: 12. The CDR3 DNA sequence: TGTGCCAGCAGCAACATGACAGGGGGAAGTTTCGAGCAGTACTTC. Its protein product is CASSNMTGGSFEQYF.

Points on this clonotype: Germline and junction disagree at one end, which may indicate a read error. This chain uses TRBV11-1 with TRBJ2-3, with TRBD1 as a possible D gene (5 bases). CDR3 length: 15 residues. Per germline, CDR1 SGHAT and CDR2 FQDESV (reference sequence). In nucleotides, the CDR3 is TGTGCCTGCAGCTTATCAGGGTTGGTCGGGGATACGCAGTATTTT. Translated: CACSLSGLVGDTQYF. Looking up the rest from reference TRBV11-1 and TRBJ2-3 gives the full variable domain: EAEVAQSPRYKITEKSQAVAFWCDPISGHATLYWYRQILGQGPELLVQFQDESVVDDSQLPKDRFSAERLKGVDSTLKIQPAELGDSAMYLCACSLSGLVGDTQYFGPGTRLTVL.

On this clonotype: Just one base apart from a much larger clone, this may be a read error. The chain is built from TRBV6-6 and TRBJ2-5; D gene ambiguous. The V gene's germline CDR1 is MNHNY and CDR2 SVGAGI (reference sequence). This CDR3 comprises 17 residues. The CDR3 coding sequence is TGTGCCAGCAGTTACCCCCCCGGTTGGGGTACACAAGAGCCCCAGTACTTC. Translated: CASSYPPGWGTQEPQYF.

The CDR3, as DNA: TGTGCCAGCAGTTTAGGCTACTACGAGCAGTACTTC. It codes for CASSLGYYEQYF. V is TRBV28 and J is TRBJ2-7; the D is unclear. Trimming stripped 2 bases from V and 3 bases from J, with 5 bases between. Germline V gene sequence: CDR1 MDHEN, CDR2 SYDVKM. This CDR3 comprises 12 residues.

This chain uses TRBV7-8 with TRBJ2-2; D might be TRBD1 (6 bases). V dropped 5 bases and J dropped 0 bases, with 7 bases sitting between them. The CDR3 runs to 14 residues. Germline V gives CDR1 SGHVS, CDR2 FQNEAQ. The CDR3 nucleotides are TGTGCCAGCAGCACAGGGACGAACACCGGGGAGCTGTTTTTT. Its translation: CASSTGTNTGELFF. The full variable domain, in which reference TRBV7-8 and TRBJ2-2 provide the parts outside the CDR3, is GAGVSQSPRYKVAKRGQDVALRCDPISGHVSLFWYQQALGQGPEFLTYFQNEAQLDKSGLPSDRFFAERPEGSVSTLKIQRTQQEDSAVYLCASSTGTNTGELFFGEGSRLTVL.